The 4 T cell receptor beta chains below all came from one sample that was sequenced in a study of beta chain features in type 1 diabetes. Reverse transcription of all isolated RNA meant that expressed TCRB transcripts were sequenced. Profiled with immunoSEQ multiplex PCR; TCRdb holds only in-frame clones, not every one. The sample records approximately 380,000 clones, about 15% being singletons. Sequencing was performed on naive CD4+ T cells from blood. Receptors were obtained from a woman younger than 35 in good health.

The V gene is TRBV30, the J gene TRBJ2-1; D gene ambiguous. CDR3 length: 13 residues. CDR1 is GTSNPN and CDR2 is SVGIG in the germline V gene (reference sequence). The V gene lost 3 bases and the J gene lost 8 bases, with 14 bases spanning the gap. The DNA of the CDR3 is TGTGCCTGGAGCGGGTTAAGTAGGTATGAGCAGTTCTTC. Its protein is CAWSGLSRYEQFF.

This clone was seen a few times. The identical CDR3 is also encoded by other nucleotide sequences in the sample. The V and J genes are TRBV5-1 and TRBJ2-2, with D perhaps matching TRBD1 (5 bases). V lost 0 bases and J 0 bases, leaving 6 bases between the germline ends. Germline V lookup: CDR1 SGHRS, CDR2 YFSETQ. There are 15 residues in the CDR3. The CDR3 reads CASSLDRPNTGELFF. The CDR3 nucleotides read TGCGCCAGCAGCTTGGACAGGCCGAACACCGGGGAGCTGTTTTTT.

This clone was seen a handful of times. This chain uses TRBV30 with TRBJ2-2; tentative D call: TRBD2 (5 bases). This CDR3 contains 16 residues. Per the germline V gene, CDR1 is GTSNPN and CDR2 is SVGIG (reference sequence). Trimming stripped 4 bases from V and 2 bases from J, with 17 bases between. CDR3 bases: TGTGCCTGGACAGTCCGGAGGTCCCTAAACACCGGGGAGCTGTTTTTT. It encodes CAWTVRRSLNTGELFF.

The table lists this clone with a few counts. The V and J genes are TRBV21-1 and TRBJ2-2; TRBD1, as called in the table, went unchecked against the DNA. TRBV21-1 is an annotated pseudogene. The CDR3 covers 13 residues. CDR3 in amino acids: CARRDSNTGELFF. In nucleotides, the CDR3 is TGTGCCAGGCGGGACAGCAACACCGGGGAGCTGTTTTTT.